A single T cell receptor beta chain is shown here with its context. Its antigen is unknown. This entry belongs to a study of CXCR3-negative and CXCR3-positive naive CD8 T cells. Notes on the study in general: A higher hydrophobicity marked the TRB CDR3s of CXCR3-positive naive cells versus CXCR3-negative naive cells. The TRBV-TRBJ usage of naive CXCR3-negative and CXCR3-positive cells was similar, but that of memory cells differed. Both naive subsets had comparably high diversity; memory CD8+ cells much lower. It was found that naive subsets had comparable surface CD5, and TCR strength was inferred from TRB CDR3 properties.

The study made its TRB cDNA libraries by 5' RACE, adding UMI labels. After re-calling the 5' RACE reads, TCRdb lists one entry per CDR3 protein, DNA absent. The sample totals around 61,000 distinct CDR3 sequences; its top ten clones hold about 0.68%. Triplicate sorting captured approximately 290,000 cells each from every CD8+ T cell subset. This CDR3 is 12 amino acids long. The chain employs TRBV12-3 or TRBV12-4 and TRBJ1-1. This TCR was sampled from a human donor in good health. Some clones in this sample may be carry-over from other donors' samples. Input material: naive CXCR3+ CD8+ T cells from blood. Specified subset: CD45RO-CCR7+CD27+CD95- naive CD8+ T cells expressing CXCR3 (TNR3+). This CDR3 reads CASRDWNTEAFF.